This is a list of T cell receptor beta chains from one sample in a study of identical twins. Each CDR3 protein gets one entry after TCRdb re-called the 5' RACE reads with MiXCR. The table includes roughly 230,000 distinct CDR3 sequences, approximately 8.3% detected once. These data were also reused for a study on yellow fever vaccine responses in identical twins.

Sequenced sample: CD8+ T cells sorted from blood. The source of these receptors is a woman aged 18 to 35 in good health. Each CDR3 is given with its conserved first and last residue. D genes are given only for firm matches. Clone size is not always given. Where it is, it says once, few, many or a class for expanded clones.

TRBD1	few	TRBV29-1	TRBJ2-5	CSADRGETQYF	TGCAGCGCTGACAGGGGAGAGACCCAGTACTTC
.	.	TRBV20-1	TRBJ2-7	CSARESGTAYEQYF	TGCAGTGCTAGAGAGTCTGGGACGGCCTACGAGCAGTACTTC
TRBD2	.	TRBV3-1	TRBJ2-1	CASSQPGTSGFNEQFF	TGTGCCAGCAGCCAACCCGGGACTAGCGGGTTCAATGAGCAGTTCTTC
TRBD1	many	TRBV7-9	TRBJ2-1	CASSYPGTGYNEQFF	TGTGCCAGCAGCTACCCCGGGACAGGGTACAATGAGCAGTTCTTC
TRBD2	few	TRBV7-9	TRBJ2-7	CASSLGLAGGPEQYF	TGTGCCAGCAGCTTAGGGTTAGCGGGGGGGCCTGAACAGTACTTC
.	few	TRBV29-1	TRBJ2-3	CSVEGGSTDTQYF	TGCAGCGTTGAAGGCGGGAGCACAGATACGCAGTATTTT
.	once	TRBV7-6	TRBJ2-1	CASSPRPLAVTYNEQFF	TGTGCCAGCAGCCCCCGTCCTTTAGCGGTTACCTACAATGAGCAGTTCTTC
.	few	TRBV5-1	TRBJ2-7	CATRADPYYEQYF	TGCGCCACCCGGGCGGACCCTTACTACGAGCAGTACTTC
TRBD2	.	TRBV6-2/TRBV6-3	TRBJ2-5	CASTQGLAGNQETQYF	TGTGCCAGCACCCAAGGGCTAGCGGGAAACCAAGAGACCCAGTACTTC
.	.	TRBV27	TRBJ1-2	CASSLGVNYGYTF	TGTGCCAGCAGTTTAGGGGTGAACTATGGCTACACCTTC
.	few	TRBV6-5	TRBJ1-2	CASSYSSGPLDGYTF	TGTGCCAGCAGTTACTCTTCAGGACCCCTAGATGGCTACACCTTC
.	.	TRBV13	TRBJ2-3	CASSSRLVSTDTQYF	TGTGCCAGCAGCTCCAGACTCGTTAGCACAGATACGCAGTATTTT
.	many	TRBV29-1	TRBJ1-3	CSVEGTLNSGNTIYF	TGCAGCGTAGAGGGGACACTTAACTCTGGAAACACCATATATTTT
.	many	TRBV12-3/TRBV12-4	TRBJ1-2	CASSFGGGLYGYTF	TGTGCCAGCAGTTTCGGGGGCGGGCTCTATGGCTACACCTTC
.	many	TRBV20-1	TRBJ2-1	CSARDHRLHDSYNEQFF	TGCAGTGCTAGAGATCACAGGCTCCACGACTCCTACAATGAGCAGTTCTTC
TRBD2	many	TRBV7-6	TRBJ2-1	CASSLRRGGKNEQFF	TGTGCCAGCAGCTTGAGGCGGGGGGGCAAAAATGAGCAGTTCTTC
TRBD2	many	TRBV12-3/TRBV12-4	TRBJ2-1	CASSLPSGDEQFF	TGTGCCAGCAGTTTGCCTAGCGGGGATGAGCAGTTCTTC
TRBD2	.	TRBV27	TRBJ2-1	CASTRGGGNEQFF	TGTGCCAGCACCCGTGGGGGGGGCAATGAGCAGTTCTTC
.	.	TRBV3-1	TRBJ2-1	CASEPSLTGTFNEQFF	TGTGCCAGCGAGCCAAGTTTGACGGGAACTTTTAATGAGCAGTTCTTC
TRBD2	.	TRBV20-1	TRBJ2-1	CSARSRSGRRVEQFF	TGCAGTGCTAGATCCCGGAGCGGGAGGAGGGTTGAGCAGTTCTTC
TRBD1	few	TRBV5-1	TRBJ1-1	CASSLDGQGYEAFF	TGCGCCAGCAGCTTGGATGGACAGGGGTATGAAGCTTTCTTT
TRBD2	.	TRBV25-1	TRBJ2-7	CASEAGASYEQYF	TGTGCCAGCGAAGCGGGAGCGAGCTACGAGCAGTACTTC
.	few	TRBV27	TRBJ2-7	CASSYRAGREQYF	TGTGCCAGCAGTTACAGGGCCGGTCGAGAGCAGTACTTC
TRBD1	.	TRBV10-3	TRBJ2-1	CAINSPFGQDSSSYNEQFF	TGTGCCATCAATTCTCCATTTGGACAGGACTCGAGCTCCTACAATGAGCAGTTCTTC
.	many	TRBV4-2	TRBJ2-3	CASSQTRDPGDGGQYF	TGTGCCAGCAGCCAAACCAGGGACCCCGGTGATGGTGGGCAGTATTTT
TRBD2	.	TRBV11-2	TRBJ2-7	CASSFWHLAGYEQYF	TGTGCCAGCAGCTTCTGGCACCTAGCGGGCTACGAGCAGTACTTC
.	.	TRBV6-1	TRBJ1-2	CASTPSANNYGYTF	TGTGCCAGCACCCCCTCGGCAAATAACTATGGCTACACCTTC
.	many	TRBV27	TRBJ2-1	CASSFEGPYNEQFF	TGTGCCAGCAGCTTCGAAGGCCCCTACAATGAGCAGTTCTTC
TRBD2	.	TRBV20-1	TRBJ2-7	CSARSGLAGAPYEQYF	TGCAGTGCTAGATCGGGACTAGCGGGGGCCCCCTACGAGCAGTACTTC
.	many	TRBV11-2	TRBJ2-3	CASSLVTRGTQYF	TGTGCCAGCAGCTTAGTTACAAGGGGTACGCAGTATTTT
.	.	TRBV27	TRBJ1-2	CASSLLGTYGYTF	TGTGCCAGCAGTTTGTTGGGGACTTATGGCTACACCTTC
.	many	TRBV12-3/TRBV12-4	TRBJ2-7	CASSPLKYEQYF	TGTGCCAGCAGTCCGCTAAAGTACGAGCAGTACTTC
.	.	TRBV7-2	TRBJ2-7	CASSLIGFDYEQYF	TGTGCCAGCAGCTTAATTGGGTTTGACTACGAGCAGTACTTC
.	many	TRBV6-2/TRBV6-3	TRBJ1-5	CASSYGDSPHQPQHF	TGTGCCAGCAGTTACGGCGACAGTCCCCACCAGCCCCAGCATTTT
.	.	TRBV27	TRBJ2-1	CASSFGRADNEQFF	TGTGCCAGCAGTTTCGGCAGGGCAGACAATGAGCAGTTCTTC
TRBD2	many	TRBV20-1	TRBJ2-1	CSATRLADNEQFF	TGCAGTGCGACGCGACTAGCGGACAATGAGCAGTTCTTC
TRBD1	many	TRBV6-5	TRBJ2-1	CASSSTEGAGEQFF	TGTGCCAGCAGTTCTACCGAGGGGGCGGGTGAGCAGTTCTTC
TRBD2	.	TRBV6-1	TRBJ2-1	CASSRTSGNNEQFF	TGTGCCAGCAGTCGGACTAGCGGTAACAATGAGCAGTTCTTC
.	.	TRBV20-1	TRBJ2-5	CSAWTEQTKIQETQYF	TGCAGTGCTTGGACAGAACAAACGAAGATCCAAGAGACCCAGTACTTC
TRBD2	many	TRBV12-3/TRBV12-4	TRBJ2-1	CASSSSREGPYPFF	TGTGCCAGCAGCTCCTCGCGGGAGGGCCCTTATCCGTTCTTC
.	many	TRBV29-1	TRBJ1-1	CSVEGGDTEAFF	TGCAGCGTTGAGGGCGGGGACACTGAAGCTTTCTTT
.	.	TRBV19	TRBJ2-7	CASSIALLDTYEQYF	TGTGCCAGTAGTATAGCCCTCCTAGATACCTACGAGCAGTACTTC
TRBD1	.	TRBV7-9	TRBJ2-6	CASSEGGFGANVLTF	TGTGCCAGCAGCGAAGGGGGCTTTGGGGCCAACGTCCTGACTTTC
.	.	TRBV6-2/TRBV6-3	TRBJ2-1	CASSVKGRQATLLPAEQFF	TGTGCCAGCTCTGTCAAGGGTAGGCAGGCGACCCTCCTTCCCGCTGAGCAGTTCTTC
.	few	TRBV27	TRBJ2-7	CASSLRRLDEQYF	TGTGCCAGCAGTTTGAGGAGACTGGACGAGCAGTACTTC
.	few	TRBV20-1	TRBJ2-1	CSAYAPGTDEQFF	TGCAGTGCCTACGCCCCTGGGACCGATGAGCAGTTCTTC
.	few	TRBV6-2/TRBV6-3	TRBJ2-7	CARIQPGTRQTYEQYF	TGTGCCAGAATTCAACCCGGGACTCGACAAACCTACGAGCAGTACTTC
.	few	TRBV5-5	TRBJ2-7	CASSLQVGAEQYF	TGTGCCAGCAGCTTACAAGTGGGAGCTGAGCAGTACTTC
.	.	TRBV4-3	TRBJ2-4	CASSQDASKGVWENIQYF	TGCGCCAGCAGCCAAGATGCTTCTAAAGGGGTTTGGGAAAACATTCAGTACTTC
.	few	TRBV10-2	TRBJ2-7	CASSEAHEQYF	TGCGCCAGCAGTGAGGCCCACGAGCAGTACTTC
TRBD2	many	TRBV20-1	TRBJ2-2	CSASTGEGDTGELFF	TGCAGTGCTAGTACGGGGGAGGGCGACACCGGGGAGCTGTTTTTT
TRBD1	.	TRBV27	TRBJ1-4	CASSYETGNEKLFF	TGTGCCAGCAGTTACGAGACAGGGAACGAAAAACTGTTTTTT
TRBD1	many	TRBV29-1	TRBJ2-3	CSGGQGDADTQYF	TGCAGCGGGGGACAGGGGGATGCAGATACGCAGTATTTT
.	few	TRBV7-9	TRBJ1-2	CASRVGSYGYTF	TGTGCCAGCAGGGTCGGCAGCTATGGCTACACCTTC
TRBD2	.	TRBV4-3	TRBJ2-3	CASSHWTSGLTDTQYF	TGCGCCAGCAGCCACTGGACTAGCGGTCTCACAGATACGCAGTATTTT
TRBD1	few	TRBV10-3	TRBJ2-3	CAISEAGGSDTQYF	TGTGCCATCAGTGAGGCAGGGGGCTCAGATACGCAGTATTTT
.	few	TRBV6-2/TRBV6-3	TRBJ2-7	CASSGPTYEQYF	TGTGCCAGCAGCGGGCCCACCTACGAGCAGTACTTC
TRBD1	many	TRBV29-1	TRBJ1-4	CSVVQGEANEKLFF	TGCAGCGTCGTACAGGGGGAGGCTAATGAAAAACTGTTTTTT
.	few	TRBV28	TRBJ1-4	CASRWGQEQEKLFF	TGTGCCAGCCGCTGGGGGCAGGAGCAGGAAAAACTGTTTTTT
.	many	TRBV12-3/TRBV12-4	TRBJ1-3	CASSFGPGNTIYF	TGTGCCAGCAGTTTTGGGCCTGGAAACACCATATATTTT